This entry features one T cell receptor beta chain sequence. The assay was immunoSEQ multiplex PCR, and TCRdb's table has in-frame clones only and misses some. Among approximately 68,000 clones listed, 65% to 85% were seen once. The sample is drawn from a study of control samples from healthy donors and cancer patients. The V gene end was trimmed by 5 bases and the J gene end by 6 bases; junction bases not matched to a gene: 10. The CDR3 consists of 16 residues. Germline CDR1 is LNHDA and CDR2 is SQIVND (reference sequence). The sequenced sample was blood. The sequence was collected from a man aged 60 to 69 in good health. This sequence joins TRBV19 and TRBJ1-4; 9 bases are a match to TRBD1. The CDR3 sequence is CASSFTSRTGDEKLFF. DNA of the CDR3: TGTGCCAGTAGTTTTACATCCCGGACAGGGGATGAAAAACTGTTTTTT.